This TCR beta chain was retrieved from a study of T cell repertoires in cytomegalovirus infection. TCRdb reprocessed the reads with MiXCR, giving one entry per CDR3 protein. This sample has around 540,000 distinct CDR3 sequences; 33% occur once, and the top ten carry about a sixth. CDR3 length: 13 amino acids. Trimming removed 0 bases from V and 3 bases from J, with 8 bases in between. Germline CDR1 GTSNPN, CDR2 SVGIG (reference sequence). About this clonotype itself: Its specificity is not known.

The source of this sequence is a human donor in good health (CMV status not recorded). Some clones in this sample may be carry-over from other donors' samples. The sample here was cultured PBMCs, taken from culture after CMV antigen stimulation. The chain employs TRBV30 and TRBJ1-1, with D possibly TRBD1 on 5 matching bases. CDR3 DNA: TGTGCCTGGAGTGTTCAGGGTGACACTGAAGCTTTCTTT. This sequence encodes CAWSVQGDTEAFF. The full variable domain, its missing parts supplied by reference TRBV30 and TRBJ1-1, is SQTIHQWPATLVQPVGSPLSLECTVEGTSNPNLYWYRQAAGRGLQLLFYSVGIGQISSEVPQNLSASRPQDRQFILSSKKLLLSDSGFYLCAWSVQGDTEAFFGQGTRLTVV.